Reported below is one TCR beta chain. Its specificity is not known. The sample is drawn from a study of T cells after yellow fever vaccination. Study outcomes and limitations: Most primary-vaccination clones recurred post-booster (just under 98% CD4, about 87% CD8).

The CDR3 is 17 amino acids. Unmatched junction bases numbered 15, after V lost 3 bases and J lost 4 bases. Germline-derived CDR1 and CDR2 are DFQATT and SNEGSKA (reference sequence). Production of TCR cDNA was by 5'RACE template switching, which also added a universal primer site and UMIs. TCRdb redid the calling of the 5' RACE reads with MiXCR, one entry per CDR3 protein. The profile covers 250,000 to 350,000 distinct CDR3 sequences, with approximately 7% appearing a single time and 15% to 20% taken by the ten largest. This specimen was PBMCs, taken approximately 40 days after the first yellow fever vaccination. The chain couples TRBV20-1 to TRBJ2-5, with 9 positions matching TRBD2. This clonotype originated in a young man who received the YFV17D yellow fever vaccine. In nucleotides, the CDR3 is TGCAGTGCTAGTCTGTCGCTAGCGGGGACCATGGCAGAGACCCAGTACTTC. Translation gives CSASLSLAGTMAETQYF.